The next 18 T cell receptor beta chains were all read from a single sample in a study of naive and memory T cell subsets. General study points: Especially in CD8 cells, naive repertoires contained a few larger clonotypes, possibly CD45RA-re-expressing memory cells.

An equimolar mix of two oligonucleotides served as the beta constant-region primer for TRBC1 and TRBC2. Nested alpha and beta constant-region primers with the SP2 primer drove four PCR rounds on ligated cDNA. TCRdb recomputed calls from the UMI-ligation and nested PCR reads with MiXCR, one row per CDR3 protein. The table records over 130,000 distinct CDR3 sequences, more than 15% of them present only once. Their antigen targets remain unknown. Sequencing was done on a sample of naive CD8+ T cells from blood. The source of these receptors is a human donor in good health.

This clonotype turned up a few times. The rearrangement links TRBV7-9 to TRBJ2-1; 11 positions agree with TRBD2. This CDR3 region has 16 residues. Germline values: CDR1 SEHNR, CDR2 FQNEAQ (reference sequence). The trim removed 2 bases at V and 7 bases at J, leaving 7 bases unmatched. Written as DNA, the CDR3 is TGTGCCAGCAGCTTAAGGCTAGCGGGAGGTCCTAATGAGCAGTTCTTC. It yields the protein CASSLRLAGGPNEQFF. The whole variable domain, remainder taken from reference TRBV7-9 and TRBJ2-1, is DTGVSQNPRHKITKRGQNVTFRCDPISEHNRLYWYRQTLGQGPEFLTYFQNEAQLEKSRLLSDRFSAERPKGSFSTLEIQRTEQGDSAMYLCASSLRLAGGPNEQFFGPGTRLTVL.

This chain links TRBV28 with TRBJ2-1; tentatively, D is TRBD2 (7 bases). The CDR3 is 11 amino acids. Trimming left V 5 bases short and J 10 bases short, with 9 bases between. Germline V lookup: CDR1 MDHEN, CDR2 SYDVKM. The CDR3 spells CASSRGGEQFF. DNA of the CDR3: TGTGCCAGCAGTCGCGGGGGCGAGCAGTTCTTC.

V is TRBV19 and J is TRBJ1-4; TRBD1 agrees at 7 bases. V gave up 9 bases and J gave up 8 bases; unmatched junction bases: 12. The CDR3 length is 14 residues. Looked up from germline, CDR1 is LNHDA and CDR2 is SQIVND (reference sequence). This CDR3 is CASVGQTLGEKLFF. CDR3 sequence (DNA): TGTGCCAGCGTGGGACAGACGCTTGGGGAAAAACTGTTTTTT. Based on the CDR3 plus reference TRBV19 and TRBJ1-4, the full variable domain is DGGITQSPKYLFRKEGQNVTLSCEQNLNHDAMYWYRQDPGQGLRLIYYSQIVNDFQKGDIAEGYSVSREKKESFPLTVTSAQKNPTAFYLCASVGQTLGEKLFFGSGTQLSVL.

The chain joins TRBV29-1 to TRBJ1-1, with D unresolved. This CDR3 contains 12 residues. The V end was cut by 7 bases, the J end by 2 bases, with 11 bases between. The germline CDR1 and CDR2 sequences are SQVTM and ANQGSEA. The DNA for the CDR3 is TGCAGCGCGGGAGACGGTAACACTGAAGCTTTCTTT. It codes for CSAGDGNTEAFF.

V gene TRBV12-3 or TRBV12-4 combines with J gene TRBJ2-7; no reliable D call. CDR3 length: 11 amino acids. Trimming took 6 bases from V and 3 from J, leaving 6 bases between them. Here the CDR3 reads CASRGGYEQYF. The CDR3 DNA follows: TGTGCCAGCAGGGGCGGCTACGAGCAGTACTTC.

This clonotype was counted a few times. The V call is TRBV3-1, the J call TRBJ2-1, with D maybe TRBD2 (6 bases). CDR3 length: 13 residues. Trimming shortened V by 6 bases and J by 2 bases, and 8 bases separated the two germline ends. The V gene's germline CDR1 is LGHDT and CDR2 YNNKEL (reference sequence). The CDR3 bases are TGTGCCAGCAGTCCGGGGGCCTACAATGAGCAGTTCTTC. Its translation is CASSPGAYNEQFF.

The chain has TRBV28 and TRBJ1-5; D is undetermined. CDR1 and CDR2 from the germline V gene are MDHEN and SYDVKM. V was trimmed by 1 base and J by 3 bases, leaving 10 bases between them. The CDR3 has 15 residues. This CDR3 is CASSLSGGNNQPQHF. CDR3 nucleotide sequence: TGTGCCAGCAGTTTATCGGGAGGTAACAATCAGCCCCAGCATTTT.

This clonotype came up a few times. The chain employs TRBV5-4 and TRBJ2-7; D gene uncertain. Deletions cut 1 base from V and 5 bases from J, with 16 bases between. In germline, CDR1 is SGHNT, CDR2 YYREEE (reference sequence). The CDR3 contains 15 residues. The CDR3 DNA sequence: TGTGCCAGCAGCTTGTCGCCCGTGGGAACCGACGAGCAGTACTTC. This gives the protein CASSLSPVGTDEQYF.

CDR3 region: CASSQGWSLHF. CDR3 DNA: TGTGCCAGCAGCCAAGGATGGTCCCTCCACTTT. The chain recombines TRBV7-2 with TRBJ1-6; no firm D call. The CDR3 totals 11 residues. V lost 5 bases and J lost 14, with 10 bases in between. Looked up from germline, CDR1 is SGHTA and CDR2 is FQGNSA. Complete variable domain (other parts from reference TRBV7-2 and TRBJ1-6): GAGVSQSPSNKVTEKGKDVELRCDPISGHTALYWYRQSLGQGLEFLIYFQGNSAPDKSGLPSDRFSAERTGGSVSTLTIQRTQQEDSAVYLCASSQGWSLHFGNGTRLTVT.

This clonotype came up a few times. This sequence joins TRBV6-6 and TRBJ2-7, with unresolved D. Trimming cost V 7 bases and J 4 bases, with 8 bases left between them. CDR1 is MNHNY and CDR2 is SVGAGI in the germline V gene (reference sequence). The CDR3 runs to 11 residues. The CDR3 nucleotides are TGTGCCAGCACCCGCGGATACGAGCAGTACTTC. This encodes CASTRGYEQYF.

The rearrangement uses TRBV6-5 and TRBJ1-1, with a weak D call TRBD1 (5 bases). Germline assignment: CDR1 MNHEY and CDR2 SVGAGI. The CDR3 loop spans 12 amino acids. Trimming took 6 bases from V and 4 from J, leaving 9 bases between them. The CDR3 sequence is CASSHGGTEAFF. Here the CDR3 DNA reads TGTGCCAGCAGCCATGGGGGCACTGAAGCTTTCTTT.

This clonotype appeared a few times. The rearrangement links TRBV7-2 to TRBJ2-1; 7 bases line up with TRBD2. Germline assignment: CDR1 SGHTA and CDR2 FQGNSA. The V and J ends lost 1 base and 3 bases, in that order; junction bases with no gene match: 6. The CDR3 is made up of 16 amino acids. CDR3 bases: TGTGCCAGCAGCTTAGGTGGGACTACACGCTACAATGAGCAGTTCTTC. Translation gives CASSLGGTTRYNEQFF.

This clonotype was counted only a few times. The chain links TRBV28 to TRBJ2-3; 8 bases agree with TRBD2. The CDR3 spans 16 residues. The V segment lost 3 bases and the J segment 4 bases; nucleotides outside the gene matches: 9. Looked up from germline, CDR1 is MDHEN and CDR2 is SYDVKM. The CDR3 DNA reads TGTGCCAGCAGTTTCCCTTCCAGCGGGGGAGCAGATACGCAGTATTTT. Translated, it gives CASSFPSSGGADTQYF.

The chain joins TRBV27 to TRBJ2-5; 7 bases fit TRBD2. This CDR3 region has 14 residues. Germline-derived CDR1 and CDR2 are MNHEY and SMNVEV (reference sequence). V lost 0 bases to trimming and J lost 5 bases; unmatched junction nucleotides: 3. As DNA, the CDR3 is TGTGCCAGCAGTTTATCCCTAGCGGAGGAGACCCAGTACTTC. It translates to CASSLSLAEETQYF.

This clonotype has just a few counts. The V call is TRBV7-9, the J call TRBJ2-7; TRBD2 matches 8 bases. CDR1 is SEHNR and CDR2 is FQNEAQ in the germline V gene (reference sequence). The CDR3 is 14 residues long. The trim removed 0 bases at V and 3 bases at J, leaving 1 base unmatched. The CDR3 DNA follows: TGTGCCAGCAGCTTAGCCGGGAGGGTCTACGAGCAGTACTTC. This sequence encodes CASSLAGRVYEQYF.

The rearrangement links TRBV28 to TRBJ1-5; D gene uncertain. Germline V gene data show CDR1 as MDHEN and CDR2 as SYDVKM. This CDR3 has 11 amino acids. V lost 2 bases and J lost 4, with 0 bases in between. The CDR3 protein is CASSLNQPQHF. The CDR3 nucleotides are TGTGCCAGCAGTTTAAATCAGCCCCAGCATTTT.

The chain uses TRBV27 and TRBJ2-1, with 9 bases lining up with TRBD2. The trim removed 6 bases at V and 9 bases at J, leaving 15 bases unmatched. The CDR3 totals 16 residues. Germline CDR1 MNHEY, CDR2 SMNVEV (reference sequence). CDR3 in DNA: TGTGCCAGCAGCTTGGCCCCCCCGGCGGGAGGGGTTGAGCAGTTCTTC. Its translation: CASSLAPPAGGVEQFF.

The chain links TRBV7-9 to TRBJ1-1; D remains ambiguous. The CDR3 extends over 15 amino acids. Trimming took 1 base from V and 1 from J, leaving 10 bases between them. Per the germline V gene, CDR1 is SEHNR and CDR2 is FQNEAQ (reference sequence). The CDR3 DNA is TGTGCCAGCAGCTTAGGAGGTTCAGGGAACACTGAAGCTTTCTTT. This gives the protein CASSLGGSGNTEAFF. Drawing the rest from reference TRBV7-9 and TRBJ1-1, the complete variable domain is DTGVSQNPRHKITKRGQNVTFRCDPISEHNRLYWYRQTLGQGPEFLTYFQNEAQLEKSRLLSDRFSAERPKGSFSTLEIQRTEQGDSAMYLCASSLGGSGNTEAFFGQGTRLTVV.